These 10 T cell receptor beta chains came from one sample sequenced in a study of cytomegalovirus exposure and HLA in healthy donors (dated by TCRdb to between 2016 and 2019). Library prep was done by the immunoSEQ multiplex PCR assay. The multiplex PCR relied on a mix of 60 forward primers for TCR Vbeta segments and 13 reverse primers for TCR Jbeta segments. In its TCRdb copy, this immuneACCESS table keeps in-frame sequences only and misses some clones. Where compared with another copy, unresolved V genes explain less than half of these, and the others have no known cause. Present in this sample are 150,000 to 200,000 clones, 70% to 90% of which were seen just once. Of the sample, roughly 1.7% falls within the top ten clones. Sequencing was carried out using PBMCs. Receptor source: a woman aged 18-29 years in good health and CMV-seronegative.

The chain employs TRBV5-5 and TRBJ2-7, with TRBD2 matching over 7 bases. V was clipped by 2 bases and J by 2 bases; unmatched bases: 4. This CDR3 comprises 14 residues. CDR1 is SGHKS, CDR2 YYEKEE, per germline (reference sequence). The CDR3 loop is CASSFPGRAYEQYF. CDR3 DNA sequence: TGTGCCAGCAGCTTTCCAGGGAGGGCCTACGAGCAGTACTTC.

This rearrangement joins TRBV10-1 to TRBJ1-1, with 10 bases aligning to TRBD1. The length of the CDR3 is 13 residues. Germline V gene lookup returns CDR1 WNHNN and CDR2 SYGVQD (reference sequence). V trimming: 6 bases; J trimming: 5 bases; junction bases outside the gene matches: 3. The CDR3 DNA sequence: TGCGCCAGCAGGGGACAGGGGCGGACTGAAGCTTTCTTT. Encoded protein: CASRGQGRTEAFF.

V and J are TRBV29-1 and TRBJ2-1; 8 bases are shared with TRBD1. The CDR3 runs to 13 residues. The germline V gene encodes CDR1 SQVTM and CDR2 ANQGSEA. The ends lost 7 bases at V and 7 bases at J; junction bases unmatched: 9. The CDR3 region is CSASRDRINEQFF. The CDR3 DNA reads TGCAGCGCGTCCCGGGACAGGATTAATGAGCAGTTCTTC.

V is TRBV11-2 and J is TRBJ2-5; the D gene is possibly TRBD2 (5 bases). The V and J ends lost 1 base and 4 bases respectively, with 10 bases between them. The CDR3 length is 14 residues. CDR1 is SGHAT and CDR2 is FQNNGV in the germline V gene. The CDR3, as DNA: TGTGCCAGCAGCTTAGGGGGAGTCCGAGAGACCCAGTACTTC. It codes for CASSLGGVRETQYF.

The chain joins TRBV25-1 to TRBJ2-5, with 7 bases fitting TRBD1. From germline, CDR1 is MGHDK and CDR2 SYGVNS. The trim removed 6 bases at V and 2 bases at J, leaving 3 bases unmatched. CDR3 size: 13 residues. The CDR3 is CASRRQGQETQYF. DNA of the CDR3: TGTGCCAGCAGAAGACAGGGTCAAGAGACCCAGTACTTC.

The CDR3 region is CAWTLPGTVTEQYF. Here the CDR3 DNA reads TGTGCCTGGACCCTTCCCGGGACAGTTACTGAGCAGTACTTC. V usage is TRBV30 and J usage is TRBJ2-7; 7 positions agree with TRBD1. Germline trimming cut 4 bases from V and 7 bases from J; bases unmatched to any gene: 13. CDR1 is GTSNPN, CDR2 SVGIG, per germline (reference sequence). The CDR3 loop spans 14 amino acids.

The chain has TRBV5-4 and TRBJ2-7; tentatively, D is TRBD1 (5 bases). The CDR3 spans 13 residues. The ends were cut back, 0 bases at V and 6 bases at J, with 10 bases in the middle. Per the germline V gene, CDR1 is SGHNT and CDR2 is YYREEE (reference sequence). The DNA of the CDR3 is TGTGCCAGCAGCTTGGCTGCTCAGGGCGAGCAGTACTTC. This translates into CASSLAAQGEQYF.

For the CDR3, the DNA is TGTGCCAGCAGCTTTCGGGGGGCCGGCTCCTACGAGCAGTACTTC. Translation: CASSFRGAGSYEQYF. V is TRBV5-4 and J is TRBJ2-7, with D perhaps matching TRBD2 (7 bases). V was pared by 2 bases and J by 0 bases, with 12 bases between. This CDR3 region has 15 residues. Germline CDR1 SGHNT, CDR2 YYREEE (reference sequence).

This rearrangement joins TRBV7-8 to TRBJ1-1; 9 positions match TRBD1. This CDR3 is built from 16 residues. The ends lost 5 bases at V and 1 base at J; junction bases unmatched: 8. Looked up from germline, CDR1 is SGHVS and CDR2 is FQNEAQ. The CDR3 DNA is TGTGCCAGCAGCCCTCGGGACAGGGCATGGAACACTGAAGCTTTCTTT. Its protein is CASSPRDRAWNTEAFF. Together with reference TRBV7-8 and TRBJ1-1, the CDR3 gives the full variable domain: GAGVSQSPRYKVAKRGQDVALRCDPISGHVSLFWYQQALGQGPEFLTYFQNEAQLDKSGLPSDRFFAERPEGSVSTLKIQRTQQEDSAVYLCASSPRDRAWNTEAFFGQGTRLTVV.

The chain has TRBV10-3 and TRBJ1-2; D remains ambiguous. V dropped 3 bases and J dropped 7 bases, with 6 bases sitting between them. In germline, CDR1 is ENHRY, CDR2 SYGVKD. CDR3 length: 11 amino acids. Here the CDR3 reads CAISESLGYTF. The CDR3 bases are TGTGCCATCAGTGAATCACTTGGCTACACCTTC.